This TCR beta chain was obtained from a study of chemoradiotherapy in HPV16-positive cancers. J gave up 10 bases and V 1 base, and 16 bases lay outside the gene matches. Looked up from germline, CDR1 is SGHAT and CDR2 is FQNNGV. The CDR3 has 18 amino acids. Produced via immunoSEQ multiplex PCR; TCRdb's table is partial and in-frame only. The sample consists of about 20,000 clones, around 92% of them appearing once. Over chemoradiotherapy, repertoires were sampled more than once. The source is a human donor with HPV-associated anogenital cancer. V is TRBV11-2 and J is TRBJ2-1; 10 bases map to TRBD2. Sequencing used blood, obtained from a patient who underwent chemoradiotherapy. Here the CDR3 reads CASSLVRLAGGRFREQFF. The CDR3 nucleotides are TGTGCCAGCAGCTTAGTACGACTAGCGGGCGGTCGTTTCCGCGAGCAGTTCTTC.